The T cell receptor (beta chain) under discussion was sequenced for a study of blood T cell repertoires in COVID-19. Germline CDR1 KGHSH, CDR2 LQKENI. V was trimmed by 0 bases and J by 3 bases, leaving 14 bases between them. This CDR3 contains 17 residues. Clones were read by immunoSEQ multiplex PCR, and TCRdb kept only the in-frame ones, dropping some. The data hold roughly 190,000 clones, with 80% to 90% observed a single time. Sequencing was carried out using peripheral blood. The chain carries TRBV18 and TRBJ1-4, with D possibly matching TRBD1 (5 bases). This clonotype originated in a woman in her fifties or sixties with COVID-19, enrolled during active disease. DNA of the CDR3: TGTGCCAGCTCACCACCTACATCGCGGGGGGCTAATGAAAAACTGTTTTTT. Translation gives CASSPPTSRGANEKLFF.